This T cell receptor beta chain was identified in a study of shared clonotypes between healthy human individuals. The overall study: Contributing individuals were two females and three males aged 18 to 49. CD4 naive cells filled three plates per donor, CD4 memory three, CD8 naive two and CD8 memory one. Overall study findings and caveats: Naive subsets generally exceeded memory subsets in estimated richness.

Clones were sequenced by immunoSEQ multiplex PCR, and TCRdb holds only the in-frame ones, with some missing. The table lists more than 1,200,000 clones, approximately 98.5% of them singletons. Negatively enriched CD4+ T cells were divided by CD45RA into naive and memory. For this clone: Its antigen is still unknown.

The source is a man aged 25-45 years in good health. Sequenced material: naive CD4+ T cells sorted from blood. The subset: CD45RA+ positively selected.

The CDR3 DNA sequence: TGTGCCAGCAGTTACGGAGGACTAGGCTCAGATACGCAGTATTTT. Amino acids: CASSYGGLGSDTQYF. The chain recombines TRBV6-5 with TRBJ2-3; 7 bases align to TRBD2. This CDR3 is built from 15 residues. Germline V gene lookup returns CDR1 MNHEY and CDR2 SVGAGI. Trimming removed 2 bases from V and 4 bases from J; junction bases left unmatched: 6.